These 31 T cell receptor beta chains were all obtained from the same sample, sequenced in a study of T cell changes during pregnancy in multiple sclerosis. Here immunoSEQ multiplex PCR was the method, and the copy in TCRdb shows in-frame clones only, minus some. The sample carries more than 55,000 clones, roughly 91% recorded once. Material: peripheral blood, obtained in the third trimester of pregnancy. The receptors here all came from a female donor in good health, enrolled as a control in a pregnancy study.

V and J are TRBV19 and TRBJ1-1, with a tentative D call TRBD1 (6 bases). V lost 1 base and J 5 bases, leaving 14 bases between the germline ends. The CDR3 contains 15 residues. CDR1 and CDR2 from the germline V gene are LNHDA and SQIVND (reference sequence). The CDR3, as DNA: TGTGCCAGTAGTATAGGGGCAGGGGTCCAGACTGAAGCTTTCTTT. Protein product: CASSIGAGVQTEAFF.

The V gene is TRBV7-2, the J gene TRBJ2-1; 7 positions agree with TRBD2. Losses at the gene ends were 5 bases for V and 4 bases for J; bases not matched to a gene: 5. This CDR3 comprises 14 residues. The V gene's germline CDR1 is SGHTA and CDR2 FQGNSA. As DNA, the CDR3 is TGTGCCAGCAGCCCCGGACTAGTGTACAATGAGCAGTTCTTC. Its protein product is CASSPGLVYNEQFF.

For the CDR3, the DNA is TGTGCCATCACTCGGGGACAGGGGGCCAACGTCCTGACTTTC. Translated, it gives CAITRGQGANVLTF. The J gene is TRBJ2-6, the V gene TRBV10-3; 7 positions agree with TRBD1. CDR1 and CDR2 (germline): ENHRY, SYGVKD. This CDR3 spans 14 amino acids. Trimming removed 7 bases from V and 4 bases from J; junction bases left unmatched: 4.

The chain carries TRBV2 and TRBJ2-7, with D tentatively TRBD1 (7 bases). Deletions cut 4 bases from V and 0 bases from J, with 13 bases between. CDR1 and CDR2 (germline): SNHLY, FYNNEI. The length of the CDR3 is 15 residues. CDR3 bases: TGTGCCAGCAGTGTACAGGGGACTCCCTCCTACGAGCAGTACTTC. Encoded protein: CASSVQGTPSYEQYF.

The chain employs TRBV7-9 and TRBJ1-4; D unclear. Germline V CDR1 and CDR2: SEHNR, FQNEAQ (reference sequence). The CDR3 extends over 16 amino acids. V was clipped by 1 base and J by 6 bases, with 15 bases between them. CDR3 sequence (DNA): TGTGCCAGCAGCTTAGGGGGAGGGCTTGCGGATGAAAAACTGTTTTTT. Its protein product is CASSLGGGLADEKLFF.

This chain connects TRBV2 to TRBJ1-2; tentatively, D is TRBD1 (5 bases). This CDR3 contains 13 residues. Germline V CDR1 and CDR2: SNHLY, FYNNEI. V was shortened by 7 bases and J by 5 bases, with 14 bases between the two germline ends. CDR3 residues: CASIPDKDYGYTF. DNA of the CDR3: TGTGCCAGCATCCCGGACAAGGATTATGGCTACACCTTC.

The CDR3 nucleotides read TGCGCCAGCAGCCAAGATTCAGCCTACAATGAGCAGTTCTTC. The encoded protein is CASSQDSAYNEQFF. V is TRBV4-3 and J is TRBJ2-1; no reliable D call. V lost 0 bases and J lost 2, with 5 bases in between. CDR3 length: 14 amino acids. Germline assignment: CDR1 LGHNA and CDR2 YSLEER.

The DNA for the CDR3 is TGTGCCTGGGGGCGGGAGGGGTTCACTGAAGCTTTCTTT. Protein sequence: CAWGREGFTEAFF. This chain connects TRBV30 to TRBJ1-1, with D possibly matching TRBD1 (5 bases). The germline CDR1 and CDR2 sequences are GTSNPN and SVGIG (reference sequence). The V end was cut by 5 bases, the J end by 4 bases, with 14 bases between. There are 13 residues in the CDR3.

The chain combines TRBV10-3 with TRBJ1-5; TRBD1 matches 9 bases. In germline, CDR1 is ENHRY, CDR2 SYGVKD. V gave up 2 bases and J gave up 15 bases; unmatched junction bases: 8. This CDR3 has 13 residues. As DNA, the CDR3 is TGTGCCATCAGTGAGCCCAGGGACAGGGTATGGCATTTT. Translating it yields CAISEPRDRVWHF.

The chain carries TRBV18 and TRBJ2-7, with 9 bases matching TRBD2. CDR1 is KGHSH, CDR2 LQKENI, per germline. CDR3 length equals 15 residues. V shed 3 bases and J 1 base; nucleotides not matched to a gene: 4. CDR3 residues: CASSPVAGASYEQYF. The CDR3 nucleotides are TGTGCCAGCTCACCGGTAGCGGGGGCGTCCTACGAGCAGTACTTC.

This sequence joins TRBV19 and TRBJ2-7; 9 nucleotides align to TRBD1. The CDR3 is 14 amino acids. With 3 bases clipped from V and 7 bases from J, the junction kept 7 bases outside the gene matches. In germline, CDR1 is LNHDA, CDR2 SQIVND (reference sequence). The CDR3 sequence: CASSIGQGMGEQYF. The CDR3 DNA sequence: TGTGCCAGTAGTATTGGACAGGGGATGGGAGAGCAGTACTTC.

V usage is TRBV11-2 and J usage is TRBJ2-5, with TRBD2 matching over 10 bases. The CDR3 spans 16 residues. With 5 bases clipped from V and 9 bases from J, the junction kept 15 bases outside the gene matches. Germline assignment: CDR1 SGHAT and CDR2 FQNNGV. As DNA, the CDR3 is TGTGCCAGCAGCCGCACTAAGAGCGGGGGGGGCATGGCCCAGTACTTC. Translating it yields CASSRTKSGGGMAQYF.

The rearrangement joins TRBV19 to TRBJ1-5, with D possibly TRBD1 on 5 matching bases. The germline V gene encodes CDR1 LNHDA and CDR2 SQIVND (reference sequence). V lost 3 bases and J 9 bases, leaving 9 bases between the germline ends. The CDR3 has 12 amino acids. CDR3 nucleotides: TGTGCCAGTAGTATGGGGGGGAGGCCCCAGCATTTT. Amino acid sequence: CASSMGGRPQHF. Filled out from reference TRBV19 and TRBJ1-5, the complete variable domain reads DGGITQSPKYLFRKEGQNVTLSCEQNLNHDAMYWYRQDPGQGLRLIYYSQIVNDFQKGDIAEGYSVSREKKESFPLTVTSAQKNPTAFYLCASSMGGRPQHFGDGTRLSIL.

The V gene is TRBV19, the J gene TRBJ2-7; the match to TRBD1 covers 8 bases. This CDR3 is built from 13 residues. From germline, CDR1 is LNHDA and CDR2 SQIVND (reference sequence). Trimming removed 6 bases from V and 2 bases from J; junction bases left unmatched: 3. The CDR3 nucleotides read TGTGCCAGTAGGGGGACAGGTGCCTACGAGCAGTACTTC. It yields the protein CASRGTGAYEQYF. The full variable domain, rest sourced from reference TRBV19 and TRBJ2-7, is DGGITQSPKYLFRKEGQNVTLSCEQNLNHDAMYWYRQDPGQGLRLIYYSQIVNDFQKGDIAEGYSVSREKKESFPLTVTSAQKNPTAFYLCASRGTGAYEQYFGPGTRLTVT.

CDR3 sequence: CATSRVPLGRGTDTQYF. In DNA, the CDR3 is TGTGCCACCAGCAGAGTGCCCCTCGGGAGGGGGACAGATACGCAGTATTTT. The rearrangement links TRBV15 to TRBJ2-3; TRBD2 aligns across 8 bases. The trim removed 1 base at V and 3 bases at J, leaving 9 bases unmatched. CDR3 length: 17 residues. Germline CDR1 and CDR2: LNHNV and YYDKDF (reference sequence).

V usage is TRBV14 and J usage is TRBJ2-5, with D perhaps matching TRBD1 (6 bases). Trimming cost V 4 bases and J 9 bases, with 18 bases left between them. Germline-derived CDR1 and CDR2 are SGHDN and FVKESK. The CDR3 spans 14 residues. This chain's CDR3 is CASSPGTRAGPQYF. CDR3 coding DNA: TGTGCCAGCAGCCCTGGGACACGGGCGGGCCCCCAGTACTTC.

The chain employs TRBV19 and TRBJ1-4, with D unresolved. V was shortened by 1 base and J by 0 bases, with 6 bases between the two germline ends. Germline-derived CDR1 and CDR2 are LNHDA and SQIVND (reference sequence). CDR3 length: 15 residues. The CDR3 DNA reads as TGTGCCAGTAGTATAGTACCAGCAACTAATGAAAAACTGTTTTTT. Translating gives CASSIVPATNEKLFF.

This clone occurred once. This rearrangement joins TRBV18 to TRBJ1-1, with 8 bases matching TRBD1. The CDR3 loop spans 14 amino acids. Germline lookup yields CDR1 KGHSH and CDR2 LQKENI. V lost 3 bases and J lost 5; bases outside the gene matches: 5. CDR3 sequence reads: CASSPRTGLTEAFF. DNA of the CDR3: TGTGCCAGCTCACCCCGGACAGGGTTGACTGAAGCTTTCTTT.

The chain is built from TRBV11-2 and TRBJ1-1; 7 bases are a match to TRBD1. The length of the CDR3 is 13 residues. Germline-derived CDR1 and CDR2 are SGHAT and FQNNGV. Unmatched junction bases numbered 6, after V lost 5 bases and J lost 6 bases. CDR3 amino acids: CASSAQGSAEAFF. CDR3 DNA sequence: TGTGCCAGCAGCGCACAGGGGTCCGCTGAAGCTTTCTTT. Supplemented by reference TRBV11-2 and TRBJ1-1, the full variable domain reads EAGVAQSPRYKIIEKRQSVAFWCNPISGHATLYWYQQILGQGPKLLIQFQNNGVVDDSQLPKDRFSAERLKGVDSTLKIQPAKLEDSAVYLCASSAQGSAEAFFGQGTRLTVV.

The rearrangement uses TRBV7-9 and TRBJ2-7; 8 bases are shared with TRBD2. Germline-derived CDR1 and CDR2 are SEHNR and FQNEAQ (reference sequence). V was pared by 5 bases and J by 4 bases, with 4 bases of the junction left unmatched. The CDR3 has 13 residues. This CDR3 is CASSPGGGYEQYF. CDR3 nucleotides: TGTGCCAGCAGCCCGGGAGGGGGTTACGAGCAGTACTTC.

This clone was found once. J is TRBJ2-5 and V is TRBV30, with 11 bases fitting TRBD1. V lost 8 bases and J lost 5; bases outside the gene matches: 10. The germline V gene encodes CDR1 GTSNPN and CDR2 SVGIG (reference sequence). The length of the CDR3 is 14 residues. The CDR3, as DNA: TGTGCCCTCCTCCGGGACAGGGGGTCCGAGACCCAGTACTTC. Translating gives CALLRDRGSETQYF.

This chain joins TRBV19 and TRBJ1-3; 9 positions agree with TRBD1. The V gene end was trimmed by 6 bases and the J gene end by 2 bases; junction bases not matched to a gene: 2. CDR3 size: 14 residues. Germline lookup yields CDR1 LNHDA and CDR2 SQIVND (reference sequence). The CDR3 region is CASRTGGPGNTIYF. The CDR3, as DNA: TGTGCCAGTAGGACAGGGGGACCTGGAAACACCATATATTTT. The variable domain in full, completed from reference TRBV19 and TRBJ1-3, reads DGGITQSPKYLFRKEGQNVTLSCEQNLNHDAMYWYRQDPGQGLRLIYYSQIVNDFQKGDIAEGYSVSREKKESFPLTVTSAQKNPTAFYLCASRTGGPGNTIYFGEGSWLTVV.

The chain is built from TRBV19 and TRBJ1-1; 8 positions agree with TRBD1. This CDR3 spans 18 amino acids. Germline V gene sequence: CDR1 LNHDA, CDR2 SQIVND (reference sequence). Losses at the gene ends were 0 bases for V and 0 bases for J; bases not matched to a gene: 9. The CDR3 sequence is CASSIDRRTGYMNTEAFF. The CDR3 DNA sequence: TGTGCCAGTAGTATAGATCGTAGGACAGGGTATATGAACACTGAAGCTTTCTTT.

This chain links TRBV2 with TRBJ1-6, with a possible D match to TRBD1 (6 bases). The CDR3 totals 14 residues. From germline, CDR1 is SNHLY and CDR2 FYNNEI. Deletions cut 6 bases from V and 10 bases from J, with 16 bases between. The CDR3 DNA reads TGTGCCAGCAGCCCACAGGGTTCTGGGTCACCCCTCCACTTT. Translation: CASSPQGSGSPLHF.

This chain joins TRBV7-2 and TRBJ2-7; D remains unclear. This CDR3 is 16 amino acids long. The V gene lost 3 bases and the J gene lost 2 bases, with 17 bases spanning the gap. In germline, CDR1 is SGHTA, CDR2 FQGNSA. The CDR3 protein is CASSFPSRVYPYEQYF. The CDR3 coding sequence is TGTGCCAGCAGCTTCCCCAGCCGGGTCTATCCCTACGAGCAGTACTTC.

The chain links TRBV19 to TRBJ2-1, with 14 bases lining up with TRBD2. Trimming took 3 bases from V and 12 from J; bases not matched to a gene: 7. This CDR3 region has 15 residues. The germline V gene encodes CDR1 LNHDA and CDR2 SQIVND (reference sequence). The DNA for the CDR3 is TGTGCCAGTAGTATTGGGACTAGCGGGAGTCCGGGGCAGTTCTTC. Encoded protein: CASSIGTSGSPGQFF.

The chain couples TRBV11-3 to TRBJ2-5; D not certain. The CDR3 has 13 residues. V was shortened by 2 bases and J by 1 base, with 5 bases between the two germline ends. CDR1 is SGHNT, CDR2 YENEEA, per germline. CDR3 nucleotides: TGTGCCAGCAGCTTATCCGTCCAAGAGACCCAGTACTTC. This gives the protein CASSLSVQETQYF.

CDR3 nucleotide sequence: TGTGCCAGCAGCACTTACAGGGGAGAGACCCAGTACTTC. Translated: CASSTYRGETQYF. The chain combines TRBV7-6 with TRBJ2-5; 7 positions agree with TRBD1. J was trimmed by 4 bases and V by 5 bases; bases with no gene match: 4. Germline V gene data show CDR1 as SGHVS and CDR2 as FNYEAQ. The CDR3 is made up of 13 amino acids.

This sequence joins TRBV2 and TRBJ2-7; D is unresolved. This CDR3 has 13 residues. CDR1 is SNHLY, CDR2 FYNNEI, per germline. V lost 2 bases and J lost 5, with 10 bases in between. CDR3 protein: CASSEHSPNEQYF. The CDR3 nucleotides are TGTGCCAGCAGTGAACACAGCCCCAACGAGCAGTACTTC.

In this sample, this clone turned up a few times. The V call is TRBV4-3, the J call TRBJ2-3, with 12 nucleotides matching TRBD2. The CDR3 covers 18 residues. V shed 0 bases and J 6 bases; nucleotides not matched to a gene: 10. Germline V gene lookup returns CDR1 LGHNA and CDR2 YSLEER. CDR3 coding DNA: TGCGCCAGCAGCCAAGATCTAGCGGGGGGGCTTTTATCCGATACGCAGTATTTT. Amino acid sequence: CASSQDLAGGLLSDTQYF.

The chain recombines TRBV6-5 with TRBJ2-3, with D tentatively TRBD2 (5 bases). Trimming removed 3 bases at V and 1 base at J, with 14 bases between. This CDR3 region has 16 residues. Germline V gene lookup returns CDR1 MNHEY and CDR2 SVGAGI. This CDR3 reads CASSYANRRGTDTQYF. The CDR3 region has the DNA TGTGCCAGCAGTTATGCGAACCGGCGGGGCACAGATACGCAGTATTTT.